The rows below give T cell receptor beta chains drawn from one sample of a study of blood T cell repertoires in COVID-19. Profiling relied on immunoSEQ multiplex PCR, and the TCRdb table lists in-frame clones only, not all of them. The data hold about 400,000 clones, with about nine tenths observed a single time. The sample consisted of PBMCs or T cells enriched from blood (not recorded which). These receptors originate from a woman aged 30 to 39 who had recovered from COVID-19. Both conserved end residues are part of each CDR3. Each record gives: D gene, clone size, J gene, V gene, CDR3 DNA, CDR3 protein. A D gene is named only where the DNA matches it firmly. Not all rows give a size; the values are once, few, many and, for expanded clones, a class.

d_gene: NA
abundance: once
j_gene: TRBJ1-6
v_gene: TRBV10-3
CDR3nt: TGTGCCATCAGTGAGGAGGGTAATTCACCCCTCCACTTT
CDR3aa: CAISEEGNSPLHF

d_gene: NA
abundance: NA
j_gene: TRBJ1-3
v_gene: TRBV29-1
CDR3nt: TGCAGCGTTGGTACTGGAAACACCATATATTTT
CDR3aa: CSVGTGNTIYF

d_gene: TRBD2
abundance: NA
j_gene: TRBJ2-3
v_gene: TRBV9
CDR3nt: TGTGCCAGCAGCGTAGTACCTAGCGGGAGAGATACGCAGTATTTT
CDR3aa: CASSVVPSGRDTQYF

d_gene: TRBD1
abundance: NA
j_gene: TRBJ2-2
v_gene: TRBV5-1
CDR3nt: TGCGCCAGCAGCTTGGGAACAGGGGGCAGGTATACCGGGGAGCTGTTTTTT
CDR3aa: CASSLGTGGRYTGELFF

d_gene: NA
abundance: NA
j_gene: TRBJ1-2
v_gene: TRBV28
CDR3nt: TGTGCCAGCAGTTTATATGGCAGGGTGAACTATGGCTACACCTTC
CDR3aa: CASSLYGRVNYGYTF

d_gene: NA
abundance: few
j_gene: TRBJ1-2
v_gene: TRBV3-1/TRBV3-2
CDR3nt: TGTGCCAGCAGCCAAGCCTCCCTCGGGGGCTACACCTTC
CDR3aa: CASSQASLGGYTF

d_gene: NA
abundance: NA
j_gene: TRBJ2-1
v_gene: TRBV29-1
CDR3nt: TGCAGCGCCCGGGGTACTTACAATGAGCAGTTCTTC
CDR3aa: CSARGTYNEQFF

d_gene: TRBD2
abundance: NA
j_gene: TRBJ2-3
v_gene: TRBV5-6
CDR3nt: TGTGCCAGCAGCTCGACTAGCGGGAGTGCAGATACGCAGTATTTT
CDR3aa: CASSSTSGSADTQYF

d_gene: NA
abundance: NA
j_gene: TRBJ2-3
v_gene: TRBV12-3/TRBV12-4
CDR3nt: TGTGCCAGCAGGGTCACAGGGACAGATACGCAGTATTTT
CDR3aa: CASRVTGTDTQYF

d_gene: TRBD1
abundance: NA
j_gene: TRBJ1-1
v_gene: TRBV3-1/TRBV3-2
CDR3nt: TGTGCCAGCAGCCTCCAGGGGGCCGTCGGAGCTTTCTTT
CDR3aa: CASSLQGAVGAFF

d_gene: NA
abundance: NA
j_gene: TRBJ1-5
v_gene: TRBV29-1
CDR3nt: TGCAGCGTTGACGTGAGGGACAATCAGCCCCAGCATTTT
CDR3aa: CSVDVRDNQPQHF

d_gene: NA
abundance: NA
j_gene: TRBJ1-1
v_gene: TRBV3-1/TRBV3-2
CDR3nt: TGTGCCAGCAGCCAAGCCGGGAGAAGTGCCGAAGCTTTCTTT
CDR3aa: CASSQAGRSAEAFF

d_gene: NA
abundance: NA
j_gene: TRBJ1-2
v_gene: TRBV15
CDR3nt: TGTGCCACCAGCAGAGATTTAGCGGGGGCCGGGGGCTACACCTTC
CDR3aa: CATSRDLAGAGGYTF

d_gene: NA
abundance: NA
j_gene: TRBJ2-2
v_gene: TRBV19
CDR3nt: TGTGCCAGTAGGTCCGGGACACCAATCACCGGGGAGCTGTTTTTT
CDR3aa: CASRSGTPITGELFF

d_gene: NA
abundance: NA
j_gene: TRBJ1-1
v_gene: TRBV21-1
CDR3nt: TGTGCCAGCAGCAACGGGGGACAGGCAGTCATGAACACTGAAGCTTTCTTT
CDR3aa: CASSNGGQAVMNTEAFF

d_gene: NA
abundance: NA
j_gene: TRBJ2-7
v_gene: TRBV7-7
CDR3nt: TGTGCCAGCAGCTTACAGGGAGGCTACGAGCAGTACTTC
CDR3aa: CASSLQGGYEQYF

d_gene: TRBD1
abundance: NA
j_gene: TRBJ1-6
v_gene: TRBV19
CDR3nt: TGTGCCAGTAGTCCATTCCCGGGACAGGCAAATTCACCCCTCCACTTT
CDR3aa: CASSPFPGQANSPLHF

d_gene: NA
abundance: NA
j_gene: TRBJ2-1
v_gene: TRBV30
CDR3nt: TGTGCCTCCCCCAAGAGGAGTGAACCGAATGAGCAGTTCTTC
CDR3aa: CASPKRSEPNEQFF

d_gene: TRBD1
abundance: few
j_gene: TRBJ1-6
v_gene: TRBV19
CDR3nt: TGTGCCAGTAGTGTACAGGGACAGAGCTCCTATAATTCACCCCTCCACTTT
CDR3aa: CASSVQGQSSYNSPLHF

d_gene: NA
abundance: NA
j_gene: TRBJ1-3
v_gene: TRBV11-2
CDR3nt: TGTGCCAGCGCACTGAACTCTGGAAACACCATATATTTT
CDR3aa: CASALNSGNTIYF

d_gene: NA
abundance: NA
j_gene: TRBJ1-6
v_gene: TRBV30
CDR3nt: TGTGCCTGTCGATTATTTAGCGCCTATAATTCACCCCTCCACTTT
CDR3aa: CACRLFSAYNSPLHF

d_gene: TRBD2
abundance: NA
j_gene: TRBJ2-7
v_gene: TRBV6-6
CDR3nt: TGTGCCAGCAGTCGCGGACAGGGCGGGACTAGCGGTAGCTACGAGCAGTACTTC
CDR3aa: CASSRGQGGTSGSYEQYF

d_gene: NA
abundance: NA
j_gene: TRBJ2-7
v_gene: TRBV9
CDR3nt: TGTGCCAGCAGCCCTCACAGGGTTGGTGGCTACGAGCAGTACTTC
CDR3aa: CASSPHRVGGYEQYF

d_gene: NA
abundance: NA
j_gene: TRBJ2-2
v_gene: TRBV3-1/TRBV3-2
CDR3nt: TGTGCCAGCAGCGCATGGAGGAACACCGGGGAGCTGTTTTTT
CDR3aa: CASSAWRNTGELFF

d_gene: TRBD1
abundance: NA
j_gene: TRBJ2-5
v_gene: TRBV5-1
CDR3nt: TGCGCCAGCAGCGATTCCAGGGGGACGGAGACCCAGTACTTC
CDR3aa: CASSDSRGTETQYF

d_gene: NA
abundance: NA
j_gene: TRBJ1-6
v_gene: TRBV9
CDR3nt: TGTGCCAGCCCAGAACAGTTCTATAATTCACCCCTCCACTTT
CDR3aa: CASPEQFYNSPLHF

d_gene: TRBD2
abundance: NA
j_gene: TRBJ2-5
v_gene: TRBV30
CDR3nt: TGTGCCTTCATAGCGGGGGGGTTACAAGAGACCCAGTACTTC
CDR3aa: CAFIAGGLQETQYF

d_gene: TRBD2
abundance: NA
j_gene: TRBJ2-5
v_gene: TRBV5-6
CDR3nt: TGTGCCAGCAGCGGGACTAGCGGCTCGACGGGCCAAGAGACCCAGTACTTC
CDR3aa: CASSGTSGSTGQETQYF

d_gene: NA
abundance: NA
j_gene: TRBJ1-6
v_gene: TRBV5-8
CDR3nt: TGTGCCAGCAGAGAGCTACCCCTCCACTTT
CDR3aa: CASRELPLHF

d_gene: TRBD1
abundance: once
j_gene: TRBJ2-2
v_gene: TRBV9
CDR3nt: TGTGCCAGCAGCGTGACAGGGGCGAACACCGGGGAGCTGTTTTTT
CDR3aa: CASSVTGANTGELFF

d_gene: NA
abundance: NA
j_gene: TRBJ1-2
v_gene: TRBV11-2
CDR3nt: TGTGCCAGCAGCTTATCGCGGGGATCCCATGGCTACACCTTC
CDR3aa: CASSLSRGSHGYTF

d_gene: TRBD2
abundance: NA
j_gene: TRBJ2-2
v_gene: TRBV24-1
CDR3nt: TGTGCCACCAGTACGCTAGCGGGAGCCACCGGGGAGCTGTTTTTT
CDR3aa: CATSTLAGATGELFF

d_gene: NA
abundance: NA
j_gene: TRBJ2-2
v_gene: TRBV7-6
CDR3nt: TGTGCCAGCAGCTCCAGGGGATATGGCACCGGGGAGCTGTTTTTT
CDR3aa: CASSSRGYGTGELFF

d_gene: TRBD1
abundance: NA
j_gene: TRBJ1-5
v_gene: TRBV5-8
CDR3nt: TGTGCCAGCAGCCTGGACAGGGGCACTGGTCAGCCCCAGCATTTT
CDR3aa: CASSLDRGTGQPQHF

d_gene: NA
abundance: NA
j_gene: TRBJ1-2
v_gene: TRBV4-3
CDR3nt: TGCGCCAGCAGCCAAGATGTCCTGGCTCGGGATTATGGCTACACCTTC
CDR3aa: CASSQDVLARDYGYTF

d_gene: NA
abundance: NA
j_gene: TRBJ1-5
v_gene: TRBV12-3/TRBV12-4
CDR3nt: TGTGCCAGCAGCGCAGGGTTAGGTCAGCCCCAGCATTTT
CDR3aa: CASSAGLGQPQHF

d_gene: NA
abundance: few
j_gene: TRBJ1-1
v_gene: TRBV27
CDR3nt: TGTGCCAGCAGTTCATCCGGGACACCGAACACTGAAGCTTTCTTT
CDR3aa: CASSSSGTPNTEAFF

d_gene: NA
abundance: few
j_gene: TRBJ1-6
v_gene: TRBV7-3
CDR3nt: TGTGCCAGCAGCCCCTTTCGGGACACCGATAATTCACCCCTCCACTTT
CDR3aa: CASSPFRDTDNSPLHF

d_gene: NA
abundance: NA
j_gene: TRBJ1-4
v_gene: TRBV5-1
CDR3nt: TGCGCCAGCAGCTCCCTTGCAACTAATGAAAAACTGTTTTTT
CDR3aa: CASSSLATNEKLFF

d_gene: TRBD1
abundance: NA
j_gene: TRBJ1-5
v_gene: TRBV2
CDR3nt: TGTGCCAGCAGGTCGACAGGGGGCGGACAGCCCCAGCATTTT
CDR3aa: CASRSTGGGQPQHF

d_gene: NA
abundance: once
j_gene: TRBJ1-6
v_gene: TRBV21-1
CDR3nt: TGTGCCAGCAGCAACACAGGGGGCCTTCAGAATTCACCCCTCCACTTT
CDR3aa: CASSNTGGLQNSPLHF

d_gene: NA
abundance: NA
j_gene: TRBJ2-7
v_gene: TRBV29-1
CDR3nt: TGCAGCGTTGTGCAGGGACTGACGTACTTC
CDR3aa: CSVVQGLTYF

d_gene: NA
abundance: NA
j_gene: TRBJ1-2
v_gene: TRBV12-5
CDR3nt: TGTGCTAGTGGTTTGACAGACAGCCGCTATGGCTACACCTTC
CDR3aa: CASGLTDSRYGYTF

d_gene: TRBD1
abundance: NA
j_gene: TRBJ2-2
v_gene: TRBV9
CDR3nt: TGTGCCAGCAGCCTAACGGACAGGGGGTTCCCCGGGGAGCTGTTTTTT
CDR3aa: CASSLTDRGFPGELFF

d_gene: NA
abundance: NA
j_gene: TRBJ2-5
v_gene: TRBV2
CDR3nt: TGTGCCAGATCCCGGGACACCAATCGGGGAGAGACCCAGTACTTC
CDR3aa: CARSRDTNRGETQYF

d_gene: NA
abundance: NA
j_gene: TRBJ1-6
v_gene: TRBV28
CDR3nt: TGTGCCAGCAGTCCCATCCGGGGAATGGGTTCACCCCTCCACTTT
CDR3aa: CASSPIRGMGSPLHF

d_gene: NA
abundance: NA
j_gene: TRBJ1-2
v_gene: TRBV7-9
CDR3nt: TGTGCCAGCAGCTCCTCAGGAGGCTACACCTTC
CDR3aa: CASSSSGGYTF

d_gene: NA
abundance: NA
j_gene: TRBJ1-6
v_gene: TRBV28
CDR3nt: TGTGCCAGCTGGAAGGGAGAGGGTTATTCACCCCTCCACTTT
CDR3aa: CASWKGEGYSPLHF

d_gene: TRBD2
abundance: NA
j_gene: TRBJ2-3
v_gene: TRBV11-2
CDR3nt: TGTGCCAGCAGCCTTCCCGGACTAGCGGGAGGGCCATATACGCAGTATTTT
CDR3aa: CASSLPGLAGGPYTQYF

d_gene: TRBD1
abundance: NA
j_gene: TRBJ2-1
v_gene: TRBV24-1
CDR3nt: TGTGCCACCAGTGATTTAGGGACAGGGGTCTTCAATGAGCAGTTCTTC
CDR3aa: CATSDLGTGVFNEQFF

d_gene: TRBD1
abundance: NA
j_gene: TRBJ2-7
v_gene: TRBV2
CDR3nt: TGTGCCAGCAGGGTTACCGGGACAGCCCCATACGAGCAGTACTTC
CDR3aa: CASRVTGTAPYEQYF

d_gene: TRBD2
abundance: NA
j_gene: TRBJ2-1
v_gene: TRBV4-3
CDR3nt: TGCGCCAGCAGCCCTGGACTAGCCAATGAGCAGTTCTTC
CDR3aa: CASSPGLANEQFF

d_gene: TRBD2
abundance: NA
j_gene: TRBJ2-3
v_gene: TRBV28
CDR3nt: TGTGCCAGCAGGGCAGGACTAGCTGATACGCAGTATTTT
CDR3aa: CASRAGLADTQYF

d_gene: NA
abundance: NA
j_gene: TRBJ1-1
v_gene: TRBV9
CDR3nt: TGTGCCAGCAGCTCTCGTTATTACGGCACTGAAGCTTTCTTT
CDR3aa: CASSSRYYGTEAFF

d_gene: TRBD1
abundance: NA
j_gene: TRBJ1-5
v_gene: TRBV27
CDR3nt: TGTGCCAGCAGTAGAGGGGGCCGGGACCGACAACCTGTGGCCCAGCATTTT
CDR3aa: CASSRGGRDRQPVAQHF

d_gene: TRBD1
abundance: once
j_gene: TRBJ2-7
v_gene: TRBV15
CDR3nt: TGTGCCATCGGGACAGGGAGTGTCTACGAGCAGTACTTC
CDR3aa: CAIGTGSVYEQYF

d_gene: NA
abundance: NA
j_gene: TRBJ1-4
v_gene: TRBV5-4
CDR3nt: TGTGCCAGCAGCTTGTCCGCAACTAATGAAAAACTGTTTTTT
CDR3aa: CASSLSATNEKLFF

d_gene: NA
abundance: NA
j_gene: TRBJ2-7
v_gene: TRBV7-2
CDR3nt: TGTGCCAGCAGCTTTCGGCGGATAGACTACGAGCAGTACTTC
CDR3aa: CASSFRRIDYEQYF

d_gene: NA
abundance: NA
j_gene: TRBJ2-7
v_gene: TRBV5-1
CDR3nt: TGCGCCAGCAGCTTAGAGGGTACCTACGAGCAGTACTTC
CDR3aa: CASSLEGTYEQYF